A selection of T cell receptor beta chains follows, all from one sample in a study of T cells in Graves' hyperthyroidism and ophthalmopathy. TCRdb called the multiplex PCR reads again in MiXCR, with one record for every CDR3 protein. The data contain 500,000 to 800,000 distinct CDR3 sequences, 45% of them singletons. Sequencing was done on a sample of peripheral blood or thyroid tissue (not recorded which). These receptors were obtained from an adult man with Graves' disease, either hyperthyroidism or ophthalmopathy (not recorded which). Both conserved end residues are part of each CDR3. The D gene is left open where the match is weak. Clone size is shown for a subset of rows, as once, few, many or a class of expanded clone.

v_call	j_call	d_call	clone_size	cdr3_aa	cdr3_nt
TRBV4-1	TRBJ1-3	.	few	CASSPFIPTGNTIYF	TGCGCCAGCAGCCCATTTATCCCCACTGGAAACACCATATATTTT
TRBV6-4	TRBJ2-2	.	.	CASSDSTGELFF	TGTGCCAGCAGTGACTCTACCGGGGAGCTGTTTTTT
TRBV30	TRBJ1-1	.	.	CAWSVLAVYTEAFF	TGTGCCTGGAGTGTCCTGGCCGTGTACACTGAAGCTTTCTTT
TRBV25-1	TRBJ1-2	.	.	CASSENREYGFYGYTF	TGTGCCAGCAGCGAGAACAGGGAGTATGGGTTCTATGGCTACACCTTC
TRBV20-1	TRBJ1-5	.	.	CSASLGQINSNQPQHF	TGCAGTGCTAGTTTAGGGCAGATCAATAGCAATCAGCCCCAGCATTTT
TRBV14	TRBJ2-5	.	once	CASSYSGPQETQYF	TGTGCCAGCAGTTACTCAGGGCCCCAAGAGACCCAGTACTTC
TRBV7-9	TRBJ1-1	.	many	CASRETVNTEAFF	TGTGCCAGCAGGGAGACAGTGAACACTGAAGCTTTCTTT
TRBV7-2	TRBJ1-2	.	many	CASTPSRDNYGYTF	TGTGCCAGCACCCCTTCCAGGGATAACTATGGCTACACCTTC
TRBV14	TRBJ1-3	.	.	CASSRVRGSTIYF	TGTGCCAGCAGCCGAGTCCGTGGGAGCACCATATATTTT
TRBV6-5	TRBJ1-3	.	.	CASGVGGSGNTIYF	TGTGCCAGCGGGGTCGGGGGGTCTGGAAACACCATATATTTT
TRBV7-2	TRBJ1-2	.	.	CASSLNGGTPHNYGYTF	TGTGCCAGCAGCTTAAACGGGGGCACCCCTCATAACTATGGCTACACCTTC
TRBV7-9	TRBJ1-6	.	.	CAGSLLGRSYNSPLHF	TGTGCCGGCAGCTTACTGGGGAGGTCCTATAATTCACCCCTCCACTTT
TRBV6-6	TRBJ1-5	.	.	CAISAAMVNQPQHF	TGTGCCATCAGTGCGGCCATGGTCAATCAGCCCCAGCATTTT
TRBV15	TRBJ1-2	.	many	CATSSPDNYGYTF	TGTGCCACCAGCAGTCCTGATAACTATGGCTACACCTTC
TRBV20-1	TRBJ1-1	.	.	CSAPDSRGTEAFF	TGCAGTGCTCCGGACAGTCGGGGCACTGAAGCTTTCTTT
TRBV2	TRBJ1-5	.	.	CASGPGSNQPQHF	TGTGCCAGCGGTCCGGGGAGCAATCAGCCCCAGCATTTT
TRBV24-1	TRBJ2-7	TRBD2	.	CATSALAGGPYEQYF	TGTGCCACCAGTGCTTTAGCGGGAGGGCCCTACGAGCAGTACTTC
TRBV5-8	TRBJ1-1	.	few	CASSFSGAEAFF	TGTGCCAGCAGCTTCAGTGGGGCTGAAGCTTTCTTT
TRBV5-6	TRBJ1-1	.	.	CASSFEVMNTEAFF	TGTGCCAGCAGCTTCGAAGTGATGAACACTGAAGCTTTCTTT
TRBV7-9	TRBJ2-5	TRBD2	.	CASSTGTTKETQYF	TGTGCCAGCAGCACCGGGACTACCAAAGAGACCCAGTACTTC
TRBV29-1	TRBJ1-2	TRBD1	.	CSPGTDYGYTF	TGCAGTCCGGGGACAGACTATGGCTACACCTTC
TRBV29-1	TRBJ1-1	TRBD1	few	CSVVYTAGGGKTEAFF	TGCAGCGTTGTTTATACGGCAGGGGGCGGGAAGACTGAAGCTTTCTTT
TRBV10-2	TRBJ1-5	.	.	CASSVATGINQPQHF	TGCGCCAGCAGCGTTGCAACAGGGATCAATCAGCCCCAGCATTTT
TRBV10-3	TRBJ1-1	.	.	CAISEGGAEGEAFF	TGTGCCATCAGTGAAGGGGGGGCGGAGGGTGAAGCTTTCTTT
TRBV12-5	TRBJ2-7	.	.	CASGLAGLYEQYF	TGTGCTAGTGGTTTGGCGGGACTCTACGAGCAGTACTTC
TRBV7-9	TRBJ1-3	.	.	CASSSGHGGGNTIYF	TGTGCCAGCAGCTCCGGACACGGCGGAGGAAACACCATATATTTT
TRBV30	TRBJ2-7	TRBD1	.	CAWSVRDSSAYEQYF	TGTGCCTGGAGTGTACGGGACAGTTCTGCCTACGAGCAGTACTTC
TRBV7-6	TRBJ1-5	.	.	CATKPESYPGVVYQPQHF	TGTGCCACCAAACCCGAGAGCTACCCTGGGGTGGTCTATCAGCCCCAGCATTTT
TRBV7-2	TRBJ1-1	.	few	CASSRHVNTEAFF	TGTGCCAGCAGCCGACATGTTAACACTGAAGCTTTCTTT
TRBV7-9	TRBJ1-1	TRBD1	few	CASSYRGLGDTEAFF	TGTGCCAGTAGCTACAGGGGATTGGGTGACACTGAAGCTTTCTTT
TRBV19	TRBJ1-5	TRBD1	.	CASSIYGQGGVSNQPQHF	TGTGCCAGTAGTATATACGGACAGGGAGGGGTCAGCAATCAGCCCCAGCATTTT
TRBV29-1	TRBJ2-7	TRBD2	.	CSVSSGSSYEQYF	TGCAGCGTTTCTAGCGGGAGCTCCTACGAGCAGTACTTC
TRBV7-8	TRBJ1-4	.	.	CASSPTGKVGEKLFF	TGTGCCAGCAGCCCCACCGGGAAAGTAGGTGAAAAACTGTTTTTT
TRBV9	TRBJ1-5	.	few	CASSTRLNQPQHF	TGTGCCAGCAGCACCCGACTCAATCAGCCCCAGCATTTT
TRBV10-3	TRBJ2-5	TRBD1	.	CAVGQGEETQYF	TGTGCCGTCGGACAGGGAGAGGAGACCCAGTACTTC